Included here is one T cell receptor beta chain sequence, with context. Its target is not known. CDR1 MGHRA and CDR2 YSYEKL come from the germline V gene. CDR3 length: 13 amino acids. This sample is drawn from a study of monozygotic twins with inflammatory bowel disease. Findings and caveats of the study: By inverse Simpson index, TCRbeta diversity was lower in IBD patients than in healthy co-twins. Among the T cells, different subtypes could not be distinguished. The study supported no single strong signal or clonotype linked to IBD.

The authors ran two nested PCRs of about 15 and 9 cycles on TCRalpha and TCRbeta cDNA. Each CDR3 protein gets one entry in TCRdb, which reprocessed the 5' RACE reads and gives no DNA. This repertoire includes around 140,000 distinct CDR3 sequences. What was sequenced was blood. This receptor was identified in a human donor with ulcerative colitis or Crohn's disease, or a healthy co-twin of an affected twin (not recorded which). The V gene is TRBV4-1, the J gene TRBJ1-1. CDR3 loop: CASSQGEWTEAFF.